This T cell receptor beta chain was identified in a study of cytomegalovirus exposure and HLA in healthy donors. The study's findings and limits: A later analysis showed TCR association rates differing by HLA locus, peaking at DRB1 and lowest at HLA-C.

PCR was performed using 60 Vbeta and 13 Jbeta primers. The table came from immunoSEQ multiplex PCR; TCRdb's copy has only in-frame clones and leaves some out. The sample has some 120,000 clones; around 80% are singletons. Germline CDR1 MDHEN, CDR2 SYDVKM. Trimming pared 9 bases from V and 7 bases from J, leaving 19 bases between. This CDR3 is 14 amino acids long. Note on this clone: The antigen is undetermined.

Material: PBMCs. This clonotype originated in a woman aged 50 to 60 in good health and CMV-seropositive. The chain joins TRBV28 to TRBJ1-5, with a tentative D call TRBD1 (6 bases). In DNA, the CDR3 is TGTGCCAGTAATAGGGGGGGGAGATACCAGCCCCAGCATTTT. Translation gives CASNRGGRYQPQHF.